This TCR beta chain was observed in a study of spatial heterogeneity in lung cancer. Across the whole study: Raw reads showed each unique TCR and UMI combination turning up more than ten times on average.

Germline CDR1 reads MDHEN; CDR2 reads SYDVKM. V was clipped by 5 bases and J by 5 bases; unmatched bases: 10. This CDR3 region has 16 residues. Via MiXCR, TCRdb re-called the 5' RACE reads, giving one row per CDR3 protein. The table shows roughly 82,000 distinct CDR3 sequences, with around 12% occurring only once. This clonotype was counted only a few times. Sample time point: sample taken at primary tumor resection. Unsorted whole RNA samples from tumor, nontumor lung or frozen PBMC were sequenced. The donor population consisted of 72 patients with untreated, early-stage non-small cell lung cancer. The clonotype comes from a male donor with early-stage non-small cell lung cancer. The sequences come from PBMCs, collected at surgery. The chain carries TRBV28 and TRBJ2-7; 12 bases align to TRBD2. In nucleotides, the CDR3 is TGTGCCAGCAGTACGACTAGCGGGAGCCATGTGGACGAGCAGTACTTC. This codes for CASSTTSGSHVDEQYF.